This is a list of T cell receptor beta chains from one sample in a study of shared clonotypes between healthy human individuals. Repertoires were generated with immunoSEQ multiplex PCR, while TCRdb's copy carries only in-frame clones and drops some. The sample lists some 480,000 clones, 70% to 85% occurring once. Specimen: PBMCs. The receptors originated from a woman aged 40-49 years in good health. Some clones in this sample may be carry-over from other donors' samples. Both conserved end residues are part of each CDR3. The D gene is left open where the match is weak. Clone size is stated in some rows and not others, as once, few, many or a class when expanded.

>15|-|TRBV27|-|TRBJ2-7
TGTGCCAGCAGCCGATCGGGGGCAGCAACCTACGAGCAGTACTTC
CASSRSGAATYEQYF
>14|-|TRBV19|-|TRBJ1-1
TGTGCCAGTAGTAATCCAGGGTTGGGCACTGAAGCTTTCTTT
CASSNPGLGTEAFF
>13|-|TRBV18|-|TRBJ2-7
TGTGCCAGCTCACCACCTGCCGCCCCCGAGCAGTACTTC
CASSPPAAPEQYF
>17|-|TRBV27|-|TRBJ1-6
TGTGCCAGCAGTCAATCTCCCCCGGACAGAGTTGGCTCACCCCTCCACTTT
CASSQSPPDRVGSPLHF
>14|-|TRBV5-5|TRBD2|TRBJ2-5
TGTGCCAGCAGCTTGGTAGCGGGCCTAGAGACCCAGTACTTC
CASSLVAGLETQYF
>15|few|TRBV19|-|TRBJ1-5
TGTGCCAGTAGTATCCGGACAGATAGCAATCAGCCCCAGCATTTT
CASSIRTDSNQPQHF
>12|-|TRBV7-9|-|TRBJ1-5
TGTGCCAGCAGCTTTCCCAATCAGCCCCAGCATTTT
CASSFPNQPQHF
>14|-|TRBV29-1|-|TRBJ2-6
TGCAGCGCATCTAACCGCTCTGGGGCCAACGTCCTGACTTTC
CSASNRSGANVLTF
>16|-|TRBV9|TRBD2|TRBJ2-3
TGTGCCAGCAGCGTAGAAGCGGGAGCCAGCACAGATACGCAGTATTTT
CASSVEAGASTDTQYF
>17|once|TRBV9|TRBD2|TRBJ2-3
TGTGCCAGCAGCGTAGGGCCAGCGGGAGTAGGCCCAGATACGCAGTATTTT
CASSVGPAGVGPDTQYF
>19|-|TRBV7-2|TRBD2|TRBJ2-3
TGTGCCAGCAGCTTGACTAGAACTAGCGGGAGGGCCGCGGCAGATACGCAGTATTTT
CASSLTRTSGRAAADTQYF
>13|-|TRBV19|TRBD1|TRBJ2-7
TGTGCCAGTATCGAGGGGGCAGCCCACGAGCAGTACTTC
CASIEGAAHEQYF
>16|-|TRBV7-9|TRBD2|TRBJ2-2
TGTGCCAGCAGGCGACTAGCGGGAGATTCCACCGGGGAGCTGTTTTTT
CASRRLAGDSTGELFF
>18|-|TRBV11-2|TRBD2|TRBJ2-1
TGTGCCAGCAGCTTAGATCCTAGCGGGAGATATTCGTACAATGAGCAGTTCTTC
CASSLDPSGRYSYNEQFF
>13|-|TRBV10-2|-|TRBJ2-3
TGCGCCAGCACGAACCTACCTGGTAATACGCAGTATTTT
CASTNLPGNTQYF
>16|-|TRBV28|-|TRBJ1-1
TGTGCCAGCAGTCGTCAAGCAGGGAAGAGTGGCACTGAAGCTTTCTTT
CASSRQAGKSGTEAFF
>12|-|TRBV6-4|-|TRBJ1-5
TGTGCCAGCAGTCCCCGGAATCAGCCCCAGCATTTT
CASSPRNQPQHF
>13|-|TRBV6-6|-|TRBJ2-1
TGTGCCAGCACGGCTAGCGCCGGGGGTGAGCAGTTCTTC
CASTASAGGEQFF
>16|-|TRBV5-1|-|TRBJ2-7
TGCGCCAGCAGCTTAAACAGGGGCGGGAGCTCCTACGAGCAGTACTTC
CASSLNRGGSSYEQYF
>16|-|TRBV21-1|-|TRBJ1-5
TGTGCCAGCAGCACTCCGGGACAGACTAGCAATCAGCCCCAGCATTTT
CASSTPGQTSNQPQHF
>14|-|TRBV10-3|TRBD2|TRBJ2-3
TGTGCCATCAGTGGCGGGAGAGTTTCAGATACGCAGTATTTT
CAISGGRVSDTQYF
>15|few|TRBV5-1|-|TRBJ2-2
TGCGCCAGCCAGCTGGACAGCGCGAACACCGGGGAGCTGTTTTTT
CASQLDSANTGELFF
>16|-|TRBV7-9|TRBD1|TRBJ2-7
TGTGCCAGCAGCTTCGCCGGGTCAGGGGGTCTCTACGAGCAGTACTTC
CASSFAGSGGLYEQYF
>12|-|TRBV28|-|TRBJ1-4
TGTGCCAGCAGGTTGGGGGGAGGAAAACTGTTTTTT
CASRLGGGKLFF
>14|-|TRBV9|-|TRBJ2-7
TGTGCCACCTCCCCAGGGAGGACCACCTACGAGCAGTACTTC
CATSPGRTTYEQYF
>15|-|TRBV2|-|TRBJ2-1
TGTGCCAGCGGCCACGCGGGGATACTTTACAATGAGCAGTTCTTC
CASGHAGILYNEQFF
>11|few|TRBV20-1|-|TRBJ1-1
TGCAGTGCTAGAGATCTCATGGGAGCTTTCTTT
CSARDLMGAFF
>15|-|TRBV6-1|-|TRBJ2-2
TGTGCCAGCAGTGTTTCTTACCCGAACACCGGGGAGCTGTTTTTT
CASSVSYPNTGELFF
>14|-|TRBV27|-|TRBJ2-7
TGTGCCAGCAGTCCCCGACAGGTCTCCTACGAGCAGTACTTC
CASSPRQVSYEQYF
>14|-|TRBV15|-|TRBJ2-5
TGTGCCACCAGCCAGCACGGGTACCAAGAGACCCAGTACTTC
CATSQHGYQETQYF
>13|-|TRBV27|-|TRBJ1-1
TGTGCCAGCAGTCCGGGACGCCACACTGAAGCTTTCTTT
CASSPGRHTEAFF
>15|-|TRBV7-9|-|TRBJ2-4
TGTGCCAGCAGCTTGCCAGGGGTGGCCAAAAACATTCAGTACTTC
CASSLPGVAKNIQYF
>13|-|TRBV27|-|TRBJ1-2
TGTGCCAGCAGTCCAGGACAGCTCTATGGCTACACCTTC
CASSPGQLYGYTF
>15|-|TRBV7-8|-|TRBJ2-6
TGTGCCAGCAGCACTAACAGGGCTGGGGCCAACGTCCTGACTTTC
CASSTNRAGANVLTF
>15|-|TRBV27|-|TRBJ2-1
TGTGCCAGCAGCCCGACTCCCCCTTCTTCTAATGGGCAGTTCTTC
CASSPTPPSSNGQFF
>16|many|TRBV28|TRBD1|TRBJ1-5
TGTGCCAGCACCACCACCGGGACAGGGGGCAATCAGCCCCAGCATTTT
CASTTTGTGGNQPQHF
>16|-|TRBV4-1|-|TRBJ2-1
TGCGCCAGCAGCCACGTAAGCAGAAATCGCTACAATGAGCAGTTCTTC
CASSHVSRNRYNEQFF